One and the same sample provided the 11 T cell receptor beta chains below, sequenced in a study of vaccination effects on CD4 cells after COVID-19. TCRdb's table, derived via immunoSEQ multiplex PCR, lists solely in-frame clones and lacks some. Among tens of thousands of clones listed, roughly 70% were seen once. Before any sequencing was done, the ViraFEST assay used viral peptide pools to expand antigen-specific CD4+ T cells. Once cultured for roughly 10 days, the cells underwent separation to obtain CD4+ T cells. Negative nucleocapsid antibody tests before and after vaccination confirmed no previous SARS-CoV-2 infection. Antigens of these TCRs are unknown. This specimen consisted of CD4+ T cells from PBMCs cultured with SARS-CoV-2 spike peptides, obtained before COVID-19 vaccination. These receptors were collected from a human donor who received a COVID-19 vaccine.

V and J are TRBV5-1 and TRBJ2-1; D not certain. CDR3 length equals 17 residues. CDR1 is SGHRS and CDR2 is YFSETQ in the germline V gene. V lost 0 bases and J 0 bases, leaving 13 bases between the germline ends. This CDR3 is CASSLAVRQSSYNEQFF. The DNA of the CDR3 is TGCGCCAGCAGCTTGGCCGTTCGCCAGAGCTCCTACAATGAGCAGTTCTTC.

CDR3: CASSQGKSVTVGYGYTF. The CDR3 DNA follows: TGTGCCAGCAGCCAAGGAAAATCAGTGACAGTAGGCTATGGCTACACCTTC. This chain links TRBV4-2 with TRBJ1-2, with TRBD1 as a possible D gene (5 bases). Trimming pared 1 base from V and 4 bases from J, leaving 19 bases between. Germline V gene lookup returns CDR1 LGHNA and CDR2 YNFKEQ. The CDR3 length is 17 residues.

The chain is built from TRBV12-3 or TRBV12-4 and TRBJ1-2, with D possibly matching TRBD1 (6 bases). Trimming stripped 6 bases from V and 6 bases from J, with 14 bases between. The CDR3 runs 13 residues. The CDR3 nucleotides are TGTGCCAGCAGAGATCAGGGGAGGGATGGCTACACCTTC. As protein: CASRDQGRDGYTF.

This chain connects TRBV2 to TRBJ2-1, with D unclear. Germline lookup yields CDR1 SNHLY and CDR2 FYNNEI. CDR3 length: 12 residues. The germline V and J ends were trimmed by 1 base and 6 bases, with 4 bases remaining between them. CDR3 sequence (DNA): TGTGCCAGCAGTGAAGATTCCAATGAGCAGTTCTTC. Its protein product is CASSEDSNEQFF.

The chain joins TRBV4-2 to TRBJ2-7; 7 bases match TRBD1. After removal of 4 bases from V and 5 bases from J, the junction contained 5 bases not matched to a gene. CDR3 length equals 13 residues. Germline V CDR1 and CDR2: LGHNA, YNFKEQ. The CDR3 region is CASSLQGRDEQYF. The CDR3 nucleotides read TGTGCCAGCAGCCTACAGGGGCGGGACGAGCAGTACTTC.

V is TRBV6-5 and J is TRBJ1-2, with TRBD1 as a possible D gene (5 bases). Trimming removed 6 bases at V and 0 bases at J, with 5 bases between. The CDR3 runs to 12 residues. Germline V gene sequence: CDR1 MNHEY, CDR2 SVGAGI. CDR3 sequence: CASRDTNYGYTF. The CDR3 DNA reads TGTGCCAGCAGGGACACTAACTATGGCTACACCTTC.

This clone was observed once. Mismatch with germline at one junction end may stem from a read error. The chain carries TRBV5-1 and TRBJ2-5, with a weak D call TRBD1 (5 bases). This CDR3 is built from 12 residues. The V gene's germline CDR1 is SGHRS and CDR2 YFSETQ. The CDR3 sequence is CASSMTEETQYF. The CDR3 nucleotides are TGCGCCAGCAGCATGACAGAAGAGACCCAATACTTC. Looking up the rest from reference TRBV5-1 and TRBJ2-5 gives the full variable domain: KAGVTQTPRYLIKTRGQQVTLSCSPISGHRSVSWYQQTPGQGLQFLFEYFSETQRNKGNFPGRFSGRQFSNSRSEMNVSTLELGDSALYLCASSMTEETQYFGPGTRLLVL.

This clone was found a few times. This chain connects TRBV6-2 or TRBV6-3 to TRBJ1-5; D not certain. Germline V CDR1 and CDR2: MNHEY, SVGEGT. V lost 2 bases and J 4 bases, leaving 9 bases between the germline ends. The CDR3 has 14 residues. CDR3 DNA sequence: TGTGCCAGCAGTTACCCCCGCGGTAATCAGCCCCAGCATTTT. It codes for CASSYPRGNQPQHF.

This chain links TRBV4-3 with TRBJ1-2; TRBD1 is a possible D gene (6 bases). The CDR3 is made up of 15 amino acids. Germline V CDR1 and CDR2: LGHNA, YSLEER. V lost 1 base, J lost 4 bases, and 13 bases lay in between. CDR3 sequence: CASSQVYTGLYGYTF. The CDR3 region has the DNA TGCGCCAGCAGCCAAGTCTATACAGGGCTCTATGGCTACACCTTC.

The chain recombines TRBV19 with TRBJ2-7; weak D call: TRBD2 (6 bases). This CDR3 is 16 amino acids long. The germline gives CDR1 LNHDA, CDR2 SQIVND (reference sequence). The germline V and J ends were trimmed by 5 bases and 2 bases, with 19 bases remaining between them. The CDR3 sequence: CASSPGGLVRPYEQYF. In DNA, the CDR3 is TGTGCCAGTAGTCCCGGGGGACTTGTACGCCCCTACGAGCAGTACTTC.

The sample holds a few counts of this clone. The chain is built from TRBV18 and TRBJ1-5; 8 bases match TRBD1. This CDR3 has 14 amino acids. Germline CDR1 and CDR2: KGHSH and LQKENI. The J segment lost 3 bases and the V segment lost 5 bases, leaving 3 bases of the junction unmatched. CDR3 sequence (DNA): TGTGCCAGCTCAGGACAGGGAACCAATCAGCCCCAGCATTTT. Translating gives CASSGQGTNQPQHF.